These T cell receptor beta chains were read from a single sample in a study of OX40 agonist ivuxolimab in advanced cancers. Method: immunoSEQ multiplex PCR; TCRdb's copy keeps in-frame clones and lacks some. In the table there are about 120,000 clones, 85% to 90% of which are singletons. This specimen was CD4+ or CD8+ T cells sorted from blood, taken in a trial of the OX40 agonist ivuxolimab. The receptor source for this set is an adult with an advanced solid tumor such as melanoma, head and neck, liver or kidney cancer. Both conserved end residues are trimmed from each CDR3. The D gene is left open where the match is weak. Clone size, where shown, is once, few, many, or a class for clones that have expanded.

D | V | size | CDR3
. | TRBV19 | . | ACTGRNSNQPQH
. | TRBV28 | few | ASRVTSTANYEQY
. | TRBV19 | . | ASTSRGPQETQY
. | TRBV6-1 | few | ASSDTYEQY
. | TRBV27 | few | ASRPAGY
. | TRBV28 | . | ASRGGISYNEQF
TRBD2 | TRBV27 | . | ASRAGGPVGELF
. | TRBV30 | . | AWRIGLGSSYNEQF
. | TRBV6-1 | . | ASSERPAYSYEQY
TRBD1 | TRBV18 | . | ASSPWTGYYNEQF
. | TRBV12-5 | . | ASGLAADRFYGYT
. | TRBV2 | . | ASSPYEDRY
. | TRBV28 | . | ATKSGSSPLH
. | TRBV7-3 | . | ASSPGAASNEQF
. | TRBV30 | . | AWSVSRGGYT
TRBD1 | TRBV6-1 | . | ATEQGANTEAF
TRBD2 | TRBV29-1 | . | SVEGTSGATGELF
. | TRBV10-3 | . | AISESLGQGSPYEQY
. | TRBV7-8 | . | ASSFGTVSGNQPQH
TRBD2 | TRBV4-2 | once | ASSQVGGYVGELF
. | TRBV21-1 | . | AAQGRGYT
. | TRBV28 | . | ASSLQTISEQY
. | TRBV27 | . | ASSLVQAPDTQY
. | TRBV2 | . | AGTEGGLGGELF
TRBD2 | TRBV10-2 | . | ARRRGGRGTGELF
TRBD2 | TRBV6-5 | . | ASSSLLAGSYNEQF
TRBD1 | TRBV2 | . | AIGTRGRFTGELF
TRBD1 | TRBV5-6 | . | ASSLAGDRATNEKLF
TRBD2 | TRBV7-2 | . | ASSAGLSTDTQY
. | TRBV11-2 | . | ASSLGILNEQF
. | TRBV7-9 | . | ASSLGSGSTEAF
. | TRBV7-9 | . | ASSLVVAGSTDTQY
. | TRBV19 | . | ASSEVGGAPYEQY
. | TRBV5-6 | . | ASNPALAGSRGQF
TRBD1 | TRBV7-6 | . | ASSSTGSAGELF
TRBD1 | TRBV29-1 | . | SVGGTATGAEAF
. | TRBV5-4 | . | ASLFSSYNSPLH
. | TRBV5-6 | once | ASSLASAVEQPQH
. | TRBV7-9 | . | ASREQGRGSAGELF
. | TRBV28 | . | ASSLRGGNYGYT
. | TRBV2 | . | AWRAALNPATNEKLF
. | TRBV4-1 | . | ASSQVFLQGEETQY
. | TRBV5-6 | . | ASSGQERGIYEQY
. | TRBV28 | . | ASSLGGAFYGYT
. | TRBV7-6 | . | ASSLRGVEQF